A single sample is the source of the 19 T cell receptor beta chains below, sequenced in a study of T cell clusters in autoimmune cytopenias (dated by TCRdb to the late 2010s). The sequencer was an Illumina MiSeq. To amplify TRB rearrangements, a touch-down multiplex PCR protocol was run with the TRB-A and TRB-B primer pools combined in a single tube. TCRdb reprocessed the reads, so every CDR3 protein sequence counts as one entry and DNA is not shown. The sample table on file contains about 8,300 distinct CDR3 sequences. Together, the top ten hold roughly 3.2% of the sample. Per sample, roughly 260 ng of peripheral blood genomic DNA, approximately 37,500 genome equivalents, was used for TRB amplification. The sample was peripheral blood. The receptor source for this set is a human donor with an autoimmune cytopenia or autoimmune hepatitis (not recorded which).

This clonotype registers medium-sized by frequency. The chain recombines TRBV30 with TRBJ2-1; TCRdb returns TRBD2, unconfirmable since there is no DNA. From germline, CDR1 is GTSNPN and CDR2 SVGIG (reference sequence). The CDR3 is 14 residues long. CDR3 amino acids: CAWSPGWVAGVQFF.

The V gene is TRBV11-2, the J gene TRBJ2-7; TCRdb's D gene call, TRBD1, goes unchecked for lack of DNA. This CDR3 region has 15 residues. Germline loops: CDR1 SGHAT, CDR2 FQNNGV. The CDR3: CASSAGQGTSYEQYF.

The rearrangement joins TRBV27 to TRBJ1-5. This CDR3 contains 15 residues. Per the germline V gene, CDR1 is MNHEY and CDR2 is SMNVEV (reference sequence). CDR3 residues: CASSLTGLGNQPQHF.

The V and J genes are TRBV20-1 and TRBJ2-5. This CDR3 is 15 amino acids long. Germline CDR1 is DFQATT and CDR2 is SNEGSKA (reference sequence). This CDR3 reads CSAGERRTFEETQYF.

According to its frequency, this clonotype is medium-sized. The CDR3 sequence: CASSIVAGEQETQYF. V usage is TRBV19 and J usage is TRBJ2-5; the D gene TCRdb calls, TRBD1, cannot be checked with no DNA. CDR1 LNHDA and CDR2 SQIVND come from the germline V gene (reference sequence). The CDR3 is made up of 15 amino acids.

This clonotype registers medium-sized by frequency. This chain links TRBV27 with TRBJ2-5; TCRdb's D call of TRBD1 is untestable without DNA. Germline CDR1 is MNHEY and CDR2 is SMNVEV (reference sequence). The CDR3 spans 15 residues. CDR3: CASSSTRPGAETQYF.

This clonotype registers medium-sized by frequency. The chain is built from TRBV28 and TRBJ2-3; absent DNA, TCRdb's TRBD1 call cannot be checked. The CDR3 covers 13 residues. The germline CDR1 and CDR2 sequences are MDHEN and SYDVKM. CDR3 amino acids: CASNPPDTDTQYF.

This chain's CDR3 is CASSKRQETQYF. The V and J genes are TRBV5-4 and TRBJ2-5; with no DNA, the TCRdb D assignment of TRBD2 cannot be verified. Germline V gene sequence: CDR1 SGHNT, CDR2 YYREEE (reference sequence). The length of the CDR3 is 12 residues. Full variable domain (missing parts from reference TRBV5-4 and TRBJ2-5): ETGVTQSPTHLIKTRGQQVTLRCSSQSGHNTVSWYQQALGQGPQFIFQYYREEENGRGNFPPRFSGLQFPNYSSELNVNALELDDSALYLCASSKRQETQYFGPGTRLLVL.

The chain has TRBV6-5 and TRBJ1-3; TCRdb returns TRBD1, unconfirmable since there is no DNA. Germline V gene sequence: CDR1 MNHEY, CDR2 SVGAGI. This CDR3 region has 14 residues. The CDR3 here is CASSLSGAGNTIYF.

This clonotype is identified as medium-sized (0.01 to 0.1%) from frequency. The rearrangement joins TRBV6-4 to TRBJ1-2; TCRdb's D gene call, TRBD1, goes unchecked for lack of DNA. CDR1 is MRHNA, CDR2 SNTAGT, per germline. This CDR3 has 12 residues. CDR3 loop: CASSAGLGGYTF.

V gene TRBV7-2 combines with J gene TRBJ2-3; checking the TCRdb D call of TRBD1 is not possible without DNA. CDR3 length equals 16 residues. CDR1 SGHTA and CDR2 FQGNSA come from the germline V gene. The CDR3 protein is CASSRGQPIGTDTQYF.

The rearrangement joins TRBV18 to TRBJ1-4; TCRdb's D gene call, TRBD1, goes unchecked for lack of DNA. The germline V gene has CDR1 KGHSH and CDR2 LQKENI. The CDR3 runs to 17 residues. CDR3 in amino acids: CASSPGQGSRANEKLFF. Looking up the rest from reference TRBV18 and TRBJ1-4 gives the full variable domain: NAGVMQNPRHLVRRRGQEARLRCSPMKGHSHVYWYRQLPEEGLKFMVYLQKENIIDESGMPKERFSAEFPKEGPSILRIQQVVRGDSAAYFCASSPGQGSRANEKLFFGSGTQLSVL.

J is TRBJ1-4 and V is TRBV12-3 or TRBV12-4; TCRdb picks TRBD1, but there is no DNA to check that call. The CDR3 runs 12 residues. CDR3 in amino acids: CASSRGQQKLFF.

This clonotype counts as medium-sized by frequency. The genes are TRBV30 and TRBJ1-1; TCRdb names TRBD1, which stays unverified in the absence of DNA. Germline CDR1 GTSNPN, CDR2 SVGIG (reference sequence). This CDR3 comprises 13 residues. The CDR3 region is CAWSEGQGFEAFF. Looking up the rest from reference TRBV30 and TRBJ1-1 gives the full variable domain: SQTIHQWPATLVQPVGSPLSLECTVEGTSNPNLYWYRQAAGRGLQLLFYSVGIGQISSEVPQNLSASRPQDRQFILSSKKLLLSDSGFYLCAWSEGQGFEAFFGQGTRLTVV.

The chain employs TRBV5-1 and TRBJ2-1; the D call from TCRdb, TRBD2, cannot be confirmed without DNA. Germline CDR1 and CDR2: SGHRS and YFSETQ. The CDR3 covers 16 residues. CDR3 region: CASSIHLAGGLGEQFF.

By frequency, this clonotype registers medium-sized. The V call is TRBV6-2 or TRBV6-3, the J call TRBJ2-1. This CDR3 comprises 14 residues. Germline-derived CDR1 and CDR2 are MNHEY and SVGEGT. The CDR3 loop reads CASRGEAAYNEQFF.

V usage is TRBV5-4 and J usage is TRBJ2-1; the D gene TCRdb calls, TRBD1, cannot be checked with no DNA. CDR1 and CDR2 from the germline V gene are SGHNT and YYREEE (reference sequence). The CDR3 is made up of 15 amino acids. The CDR3 region is CASSPGAGLGNEQFF.

This clonotype is called medium-sized (0.01 to 0.1%) based on its frequency. The V and J genes are TRBV30 and TRBJ1-2. The CDR3 spans 12 residues. In germline, CDR1 is GTSNPN, CDR2 SVGIG (reference sequence). The CDR3 is CAWSRVNYGYTF.

In terms of frequency, this clonotype is medium-sized. The chain links TRBV29-1 to TRBJ2-7; TCRdb returns TRBD1, unconfirmable since there is no DNA. Per germline, CDR1 SQVTM and CDR2 ANQGSEA. The CDR3 has 11 amino acids. The CDR3 region is CSGTGGGEQYF.